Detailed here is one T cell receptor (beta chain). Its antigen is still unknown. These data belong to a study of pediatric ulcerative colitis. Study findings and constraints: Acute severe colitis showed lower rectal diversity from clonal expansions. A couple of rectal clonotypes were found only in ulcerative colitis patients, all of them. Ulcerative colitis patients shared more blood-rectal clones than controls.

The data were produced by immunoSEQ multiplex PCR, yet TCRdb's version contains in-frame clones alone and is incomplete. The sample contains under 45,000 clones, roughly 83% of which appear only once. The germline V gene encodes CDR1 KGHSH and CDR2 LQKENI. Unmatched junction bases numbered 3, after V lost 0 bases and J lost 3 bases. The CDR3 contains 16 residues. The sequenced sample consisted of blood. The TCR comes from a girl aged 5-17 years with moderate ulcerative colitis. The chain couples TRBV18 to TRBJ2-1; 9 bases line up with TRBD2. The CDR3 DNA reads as TGTGCCAGCTCACCACCGGGACTAGCCGGCTACAATGAGCAGTTCTTC. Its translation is CASSPPGLAGYNEQFF.